This T cell receptor (beta chain) was sequenced for a study of blood T cell repertoires in COVID-19. Turning to the study itself: T cells, B-cell-depleted T cells, or PBMCs supplied cDNA or gDNA.

Clones were sequenced by immunoSEQ multiplex PCR, and TCRdb holds only the in-frame ones, with some missing. Altogether nearly 90,000 clones are present, about 91% being singletons, with the ten largest covering under 0.6%. The CDR3 covers 15 residues. The V end lost 8 bases, the J end lost 3 bases, and 17 bases lay between the germline ends. Germline V gene data show CDR1 as MNHEY and CDR2 as SMNVEV (reference sequence). This sequence originates from a man between 60 and 70 years old with acute or convalescent COVID-19. The rearrangement uses TRBV27 and TRBJ2-1; a possible D gene is TRBD2 (6 bases). The specimen was peripheral blood. The CDR3 protein is CASFGGELGYNEQFF. The DNA for the CDR3 is TGTGCCAGCTTCGGAGGGGAACTAGGCTACAATGAGCAGTTCTTC.